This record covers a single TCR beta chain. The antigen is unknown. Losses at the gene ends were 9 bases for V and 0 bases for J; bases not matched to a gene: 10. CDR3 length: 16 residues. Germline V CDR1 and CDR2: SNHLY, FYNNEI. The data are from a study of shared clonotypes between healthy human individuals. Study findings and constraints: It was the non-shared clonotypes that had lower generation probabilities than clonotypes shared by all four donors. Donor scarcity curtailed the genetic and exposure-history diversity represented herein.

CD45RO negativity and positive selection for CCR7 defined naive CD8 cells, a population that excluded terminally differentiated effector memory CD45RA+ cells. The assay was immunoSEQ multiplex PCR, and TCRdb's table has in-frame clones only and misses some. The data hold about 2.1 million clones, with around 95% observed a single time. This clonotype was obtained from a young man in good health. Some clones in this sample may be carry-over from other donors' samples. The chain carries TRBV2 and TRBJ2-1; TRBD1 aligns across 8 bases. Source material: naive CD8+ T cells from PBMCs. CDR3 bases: TGTGCCAGTAGACAGGGGATAGTCATCTCCTACAATGAGCAGTTCTTC. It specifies CASRQGIVISYNEQFF.